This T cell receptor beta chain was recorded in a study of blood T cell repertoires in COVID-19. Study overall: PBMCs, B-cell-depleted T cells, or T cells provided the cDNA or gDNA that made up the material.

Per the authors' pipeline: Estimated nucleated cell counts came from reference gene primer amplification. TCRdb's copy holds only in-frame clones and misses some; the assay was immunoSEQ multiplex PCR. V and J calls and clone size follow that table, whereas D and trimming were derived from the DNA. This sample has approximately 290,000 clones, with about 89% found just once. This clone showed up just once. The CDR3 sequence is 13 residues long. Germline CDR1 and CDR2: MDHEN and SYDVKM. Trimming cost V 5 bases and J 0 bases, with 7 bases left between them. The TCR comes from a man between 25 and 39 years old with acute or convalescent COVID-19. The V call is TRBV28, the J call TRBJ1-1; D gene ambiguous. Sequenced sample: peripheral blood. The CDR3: CASSAYLNTEAFF. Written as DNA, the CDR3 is TGTGCCAGCAGTGCCTACCTGAACACTGAAGCTTTCTTT.